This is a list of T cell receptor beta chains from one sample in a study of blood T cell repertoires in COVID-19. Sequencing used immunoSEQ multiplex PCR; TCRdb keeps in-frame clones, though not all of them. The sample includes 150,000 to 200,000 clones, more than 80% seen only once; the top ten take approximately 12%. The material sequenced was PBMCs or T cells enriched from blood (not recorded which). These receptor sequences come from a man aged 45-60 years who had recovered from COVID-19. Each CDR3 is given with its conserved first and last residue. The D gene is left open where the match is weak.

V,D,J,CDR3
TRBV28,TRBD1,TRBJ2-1,CASSLLTGGNEQFF
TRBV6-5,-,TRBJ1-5,CASSPWGGQPQHF
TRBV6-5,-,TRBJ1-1,CASIPGQPNTEAFF
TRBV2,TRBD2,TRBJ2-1,CASVAGVPYNEQFF
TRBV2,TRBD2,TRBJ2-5,CASSKRGVQETQYF
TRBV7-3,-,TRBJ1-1,CASSYRPSDMNTEAFF
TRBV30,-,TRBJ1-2,CAWDRGQSSYTF
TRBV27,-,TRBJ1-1,CASSPKIMNTEAFF
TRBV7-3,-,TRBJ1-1,CASSPRAGEAFF
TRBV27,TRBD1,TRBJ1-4,CASGIQGAREKLFF
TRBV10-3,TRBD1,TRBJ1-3,CAISGQAFRNTIYF
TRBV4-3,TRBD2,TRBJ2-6,CASSQPRGGDTGGANVLTF
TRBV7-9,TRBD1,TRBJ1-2,CASSLDRGNYGYTF
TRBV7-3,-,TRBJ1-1,CASSPTSVQGNTEAFF
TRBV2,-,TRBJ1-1,CASRQGRNTEAFF
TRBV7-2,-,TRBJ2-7,CASSLGPTWASRSGEQYF